The rows below give T cell receptor beta chains drawn from one sample of a study of blood T cell repertoires in COVID-19. Here immunoSEQ multiplex PCR was the method, and the copy in TCRdb shows in-frame clones only, minus some. The profile shows 210,000 or so clones, approximately 90% of them singletons. Material for sequencing was peripheral blood. These TCRs come from a man aged 30 to 39 with acute or convalescent COVID-19. CDR3s leave out the opening cysteine and the closing phenylalanine or tryptophan.

v_call cdr3_aa
TRBV29-1 SVGRPGNEQF
TRBV11-2 ASSRSTGNTEAF
TRBV14 ASSTAVRPQETQY
TRBV6-5 ASSHLYEQY
TRBV24-1 ATSDHRGTNEKLF
TRBV28 ASSYGLAKETQY
TRBV4-1 ASSQVTENEQF
TRBV30 AWKSGTGAEEQY
TRBV15 ATSRGSLNEQF
TRBV6-2/TRBV6-3 ASSPRVLSFYNSPLH
TRBV4-2 ASSQEARERLYEQY
TRBV6-1 ASSAPAGNTNEKLF
TRBV5-6 ASINGVYNEQF
TRBV6-5 ASRAPGTGGIFT
TRBV6-1 ASSELGSFYEQY